This is a list of T cell receptor beta chains from one sample in a study of blood T cell repertoires in COVID-19. Clones were sequenced by immunoSEQ multiplex PCR, and TCRdb holds only the in-frame ones, with some missing. The sample shows a few hundred thousand clones, around 80% of them seen only once. Source material: PBMCs or T cells enriched from blood (not recorded which). Receptors originate from a man aged 30 to 39 with acute COVID-19. Each CDR3 is given with its conserved first and last residue. A D gene is named only where the DNA matches it firmly. The size entry is marked missing in some rows and otherwise reads once, few, many or a size class.

NA,NA,TRBV12-3/TRBV12-4,12,TRBJ2-3,TGTGCCAGCAACCCCGGGACAACAACGCAGTATTTT,CASNPGTTTQYF
NA,NA,TRBV7-8,15,TRBJ1-4,TGTGCCAGCAGCTTATACCGTCAGGCGAATGAAAAACTGTTTTTT,CASSLYRQANEKLFF
TRBD1,NA,TRBV19,14,TRBJ1-4,TGTGCCAGTACCCCGGGACAGGGAGGTGAAAAACTGTTTTTT,CASTPGQGGEKLFF
NA,NA,TRBV11-2,17,TRBJ2-6,TGTGCCAGCAGCTTAGCCCCGGAGCTTTCTGGGGCCAACGTCCTGACTTTC,CASSLAPELSGANVLTF
NA,NA,TRBV28,14,TRBJ1-5,TGTGCCAGCACTTATCACTATAGCAATCAGCCCCAGCATTTT,CASTYHYSNQPQHF
TRBD2,NA,TRBV7-7,15,TRBJ2-5,TGTGCTAGCAGCCCGCGGGGGGGGACCGGTGAGACCCAGTACTTC,CASSPRGGTGETQYF
NA,NA,TRBV18,14,TRBJ1-5,TGTGCCAGCTCAATCGAACAGGGTAATCAGCCCCAGCATTTT,CASSIEQGNQPQHF
TRBD2,NA,TRBV5-4,14,TRBJ2-3,TGTGCCAGCAGCTATACTAGCGGCACAGATACGCAGTATTTT,CASSYTSGTDTQYF
TRBD1,once,TRBV29-1,14,TRBJ1-2,TGCAGCGTTGCGGAACGGACAGGGGGTAGTGGCTACACCTTC,CSVAERTGGSGYTF
TRBD1,NA,TRBV5-4,17,TRBJ1-2,TGTGCCAGCAGCTTGCGGACAGGGGGCGAGGCAAACTATGGCTACACCTTC,CASSLRTGGEANYGYTF
NA,once,TRBV9,15,TRBJ2-1,TGTGCCAGCAGCGTAGGGGGCGGGATTTACGATGAGCAGTTCTTC,CASSVGGGIYDEQFF
NA,NA,TRBV19,13,TRBJ1-4,TGTGCCAGTACCCGGGGAATGAACGAAAAACTGTTTTTT,CASTRGMNEKLFF
NA,few,TRBV5-1,15,TRBJ1-5,TGTGCCAGCAGCTTGGCTGGGCAGAAAAATCAGCCCCAGCATTTT,CASSLAGQKNQPQHF
TRBD1,few,TRBV7-2,14,TRBJ1-5,TGTGCCAGCAGCTCCCGGGACAGGGCGCAGCCCCAGCATTTT,CASSSRDRAQPQHF
TRBD1,NA,TRBV11-3,15,TRBJ1-4,TGTGCCAGCAGCCTACCCGGGACAGGGGATGAAAAACTGTTTTTT,CASSLPGTGDEKLFF
NA,few,TRBV7-9,16,TRBJ2-6,TGTGCCAGCAGCCCGACTCAACTATCTGGGGCCAACGTCCTGACTTTC,CASSPTQLSGANVLTF
TRBD2,few,TRBV6-5,15,TRBJ2-2,TGTGCCAGCAGTTACTCGCCGCGGGGGGCCGGGGAGCTGTTTTTT,CASSYSPRGAGELFF
TRBD2,NA,TRBV7-9,16,TRBJ2-2,TGTGCCAGCAGCGAGGCCGGGACTAGCAAGGCCGGGGAGCTGTTTTTT,CASSEAGTSKAGELFF
TRBD1,NA,TRBV20-1,17,TRBJ1-4,TGCAGTGCTAGTAGGACAGGATCTGGAATGGCTAATGAAAAACTGTTTTTT,CSASRTGSGMANEKLFF
NA,NA,TRBV5-1,15,TRBJ1-1,TGCGCCAGCAGCTTGGTTCTGGGGGGGAACACTGAAGCTTTCTTT,CASSLVLGGNTEAFF
TRBD1,NA,TRBV7-9,18,TRBJ1-6,TGTGCCAGCAGCTCCCGCGGACAGGGGACACTTTATAATTCACCCCTCCACTTT,CASSSRGQGTLYNSPLHF
NA,NA,TRBV14,12,TRBJ1-1,TGTGCCAGCAGCCAAGAGTCACTCGAAGCTTTCTTT,CASSQESLEAFF
TRBD1,NA,TRBV5-1,15,TRBJ1-5,TGCGCCAGCAGCTGGGGACAGGGTGGCAATCAGCCCCAGCATTTT,CASSWGQGGNQPQHF
TRBD1,NA,TRBV9,15,TRBJ1-1,TGTGCCAGCAGCGACACAGGGGCACTGAACACTGAAGCTTTCTTT,CASSDTGALNTEAFF
NA,NA,TRBV5-4,15,TRBJ2-5,TGTGCCAGCAGCGCAATAGGAGGGGTTAGAGAGACCCAGTACTTC,CASSAIGGVRETQYF
TRBD1,NA,TRBV7-6,15,TRBJ1-6,TGTGCCAGCAGCTTAGTAGGGACAGGTGATTCACCCCTCCACTTT,CASSLVGTGDSPLHF
NA,NA,TRBV10-2,13,TRBJ2-5,TGCGCCAGCAGAGACAGGTACCAAGAGACCCAGTACTTC,CASRDRYQETQYF
NA,NA,TRBV4-1,15,TRBJ2-1,TGCGCCAGCAGCCAAGACGAGGGGGGGCCCTATGAGCAGTTCTTC,CASSQDEGGPYEQFF
TRBD1,NA,TRBV7-9,15,TRBJ1-5,TGTGCCAGCACCAACGGACAGGGGGCTCGTCAGCCCCAGCATTTT,CASTNGQGARQPQHF
NA,NA,TRBV27,18,TRBJ1-6,TGTGCCAGCAGGGAGAGACAGGCCTTAAGCTCCTATAATTCACCCCTCCACTTT,CASRERQALSSYNSPLHF
TRBD2,NA,TRBV24-1,15,TRBJ2-2,TGTGCCACCAGTGAGGGGACTAGCGGGAGCGGGGAGCTGTTTTTT,CATSEGTSGSGELFF